These 11 T cell receptor beta chains were all obtained from the same sample, sequenced in a study of cytomegalovirus exposure and HLA in healthy donors. Researchers ran the PCR with 60 Vbeta and 13 Jbeta primers. TCRdb's table, derived via immunoSEQ multiplex PCR, lists solely in-frame clones and lacks some. The repertoire includes roughly 200,000 clones, around 80% of them detected once, and under 2% sits in the top ten. The material sequenced was PBMCs. The receptors were gathered from a man in his thirties or forties in good health and CMV-seronegative.

CDR3 in DNA: TGTGCCAGCAGGCGGCGGGAGGGTGTAACAGATACGCAGTATTTT. This encodes CASRRREGVTDTQYF. This rearrangement joins TRBV2 to TRBJ2-3, with 9 bases aligning to TRBD2. The V gene's germline CDR1 is SNHLY and CDR2 FYNNEI. The CDR3 length is 15 residues. The trim removed 6 bases at V and 3 bases at J, leaving 7 bases unmatched. Looking up the rest from reference TRBV2 and TRBJ2-3 gives the full variable domain: EPEVTQTPSHQVTQMGQEVILRCVPISNHLYFYWYRQILGQKVEFLVSFYNNEISEKSEIFDDQFSVERPDGSNFTLKIRSTKLEDSAMYFCASRRREGVTDTQYFGPGTRLTVL.

This clone occurred once. The CDR3 sequence: CASSFSGSRIDTQYF. The DNA for the CDR3 is TGCGCCAGCAGCTTTAGCGGGAGTAGGATAGATACGCAGTATTTT. The chain couples TRBV5-1 to TRBJ2-3, with 9 bases that match TRBD2. The germline CDR1 and CDR2 sequences are SGHRS and YFSETQ. V was clipped by 2 bases and J by 5 bases; unmatched bases: 6. This CDR3 spans 15 amino acids.

The chain is built from TRBV2 and TRBJ2-7; TRBD1 aligns across 9 bases. Germline V CDR1 and CDR2: SNHLY, FYNNEI. This CDR3 has 13 residues. Trimming at V came to 3 bases and at J to 7 bases, leaving 4 bases not matched to a gene. For the CDR3, the DNA is TGTGCCAGCAGTGAGACGACAGGGGGTGAGCAGTACTTC. Its protein is CASSETTGGEQYF. Supplemented by reference TRBV2 and TRBJ2-7, the full variable domain reads EPEVTQTPSHQVTQMGQEVILRCVPISNHLYFYWYRQILGQKVEFLVSFYNNEISEKSEIFDDQFSVERPDGSNFTLKIRSTKLEDSAMYFCASSETTGGEQYFGPGTRLTVT.

This chain joins TRBV28 and TRBJ2-1; 10 nucleotides agree with TRBD1. From germline, CDR1 is MDHEN and CDR2 SYDVKM. Trimming removed 8 bases from V and 6 bases from J; junction bases left unmatched: 10. This CDR3 contains 15 residues. CDR3 amino acids: CASLAGTGVFNEQFF. The DNA of the CDR3 is TGTGCCAGCCTAGCCGGGACAGGGGTGTTCAATGAGCAGTTCTTC.

V is TRBV5-4 and J is TRBJ2-2, with 11 bases matching TRBD2. The CDR3 has 16 residues. CDR1 SGHNT and CDR2 YYREEE come from the germline V gene (reference sequence). V shed 0 bases and J 11 bases; nucleotides not matched to a gene: 9. The CDR3 bases are TGTGCCAGCAGCTTGGGACTAGCGGGACCTTTGATAGAGCTGTTTTTT. Its protein is CASSLGLAGPLIELFF.

The chain recombines TRBV19 with TRBJ2-1; 8 nucleotides align to TRBD2. After removal of 4 bases from V and 6 bases from J, the junction contained 11 bases not matched to a gene. The germline CDR1 and CDR2 sequences are LNHDA and SQIVND (reference sequence). This CDR3 region has 16 residues. This CDR3 reads CASSNPAGVFRNEQFF. Here the CDR3 DNA reads TGTGCCAGTAGTAATCCAGCGGGAGTTTTTCGCAATGAGCAGTTCTTC. Together with reference TRBV19 and TRBJ2-1, the CDR3 gives the full variable domain: DGGITQSPKYLFRKEGQNVTLSCEQNLNHDAMYWYRQDPGQGLRLIYYSQIVNDFQKGDIAEGYSVSREKKESFPLTVTSAQKNPTAFYLCASSNPAGVFRNEQFFGPGTRLTVL.

The chain combines TRBV28 with TRBJ1-1; TRBD1 might be the D (5 bases). Trimming left V 8 bases short and J 4 bases short, with 14 bases between. Germline V gene sequence: CDR1 MDHEN, CDR2 SYDVKM. The CDR3 loop spans 13 amino acids. In nucleotides, the CDR3 is TGTGCCAGCTCCCCAGGGAAGGGCACTGAAGCTTTCTTT. It yields the protein CASSPGKGTEAFF.

The chain carries TRBV4-1 and TRBJ2-7, with TRBD2 identical over 11 bases. Germline loops: CDR1 MGHRA, CDR2 YSYEKL. V shed 2 bases, J shed 4 bases, and the junction held 4 bases outside the gene matches. The length of the CDR3 is 15 residues. The CDR3 reads CASSQSTSGEYEQYF. The DNA for the CDR3 is TGCGCCAGCAGCCAATCGACTAGCGGGGAATACGAGCAGTACTTC.

V gene TRBV7-9 combines with J gene TRBJ2-4; 11 nucleotides agree with TRBD2. Trimming cost V 6 bases and J 0 bases; bases outside gene matches: 4. Germline V gives CDR1 SEHNR, CDR2 FQNEAQ (reference sequence). CDR3 length: 16 residues. The CDR3 DNA sequence: TGTGCCAGCAGTCCGACTAGCGGGATAGCCAAAAACATTCAGTACTTC. Protein product: CASSPTSGIAKNIQYF.

J is TRBJ1-2 and V is TRBV10-2, with 10 bases fitting TRBD1. V gave up 4 bases and J gave up 4 bases; unmatched junction bases: 0. CDR1 and CDR2 from the germline V gene are WSHSY and SAAADI. The CDR3 has 13 residues. This CDR3 reads CASSGTGGYGYTF. CDR3 in DNA: TGCGCCAGCAGTGGGACAGGGGGCTATGGCTACACCTTC.

J is TRBJ1-1 and V is TRBV5-1, with D perhaps TRBD1 (5 bases). The CDR3 contains 14 residues. CDR1 and CDR2 (germline): SGHRS, YFSETQ. V dropped 4 bases and J dropped 1 base, with 11 bases sitting between them. The chain's CDR3 is CASSPGLQNTEAFF. CDR3 in DNA: TGCGCCAGCAGCCCGGGACTCCAGAACACTGAAGCTTTCTTT.